This paragraph covers one TCR beta chain sequence. Only in-frame clones appear in the TCRdb table, and some are missing; sequencing was by immunoSEQ multiplex PCR. The sample records more than 70,000 clones, around nine tenths being singletons. The data were obtained in a study of OX40 agonist ivuxolimab in advanced cancers. Trimming took 0 bases from V and 5 from J, leaving 8 bases between them. The CDR3 spans 13 residues. In germline, CDR1 is SGHRS, CDR2 YFSETQ. The sequence came from an adult with an advanced solid tumor such as melanoma, head and neck, liver or kidney cancer. This sequence joins TRBV5-1 and TRBJ2-5; D gene unclear. The sequencing here drew on CD4+ or CD8+ T cells sorted from blood, taken in a trial of the OX40 agonist ivuxolimab. CDR3 in amino acids: CASSLAKSETQYF. Here the CDR3 DNA reads TGCGCCAGCAGCTTGGCAAAATCGGAGACCCAGTACTTC.